This entry lists 25 T cell receptor beta chains sequenced from one sample in a study of naive and memory T cell subsets. The beta constant-region primer was an equimolar mix of two oligonucleotides covering TRBC1 and TRBC2. MiXCR, applied by TCRdb to the UMI-ligation and nested PCR reads, yields one record per CDR3 protein. This sample carries 75,000 to 85,000 distinct CDR3 sequences, approximately 14% of them seen once, and the ten largest clones take roughly 0.9%. The sequencing sample was made of central memory CD4+ T cells from blood. The receptors come from a human donor in good health.

In its sample, this clonotype was seen many times. The J gene is TRBJ2-4, the V gene TRBV6-2 or TRBV6-3; possible D gene TRBD1, 6 bases. CDR1 is MNHEY and CDR2 is SVGEGT in the germline V gene. V lost 5 bases and J 1 base, leaving 12 bases between the germline ends. This CDR3 spans 15 amino acids. This CDR3 reads CASSDQGKAKNIQYF. The CDR3 region has the DNA TGTGCCAGCAGTGATCAGGGGAAGGCCAAAAACATTCAGTACTTC.

The table lists this clonotype with a few counts. The gene calls are TRBV5-1 and TRBJ2-5; tentatively, D is TRBD1 (6 bases). There are 14 residues in the CDR3. Per the germline V gene, CDR1 is SGHRS and CDR2 is YFSETQ. Trimming stripped 2 bases from V and 2 bases from J, with 10 bases between. The CDR3 spells CASSLQGTQETQYF. The CDR3 DNA reads TGCGCCAGCAGCTTACAGGGAACTCAAGAGACCCAGTACTTC.

The chain combines TRBV5-1 with TRBJ2-2; D unresolved. V was cut by 0 bases and J by 2 bases, with 8 bases left in between. Germline V gives CDR1 SGHRS, CDR2 YFSETQ. This CDR3 is 15 amino acids long. This CDR3 reads CASSLAAYNTGELFF. The CDR3 region has the DNA TGCGCCAGCAGCTTGGCGGCATATAACACCGGGGAGCTGTTTTTT.

This clonotype turned up a few times. The chain has TRBV19 and TRBJ1-6, with unresolved D. The V end lost 3 bases, the J end lost 7 bases, and 7 bases lay between the germline ends. The length of the CDR3 is 13 residues. Germline assignment: CDR1 LNHDA and CDR2 SQIVND (reference sequence). CDR3 sequence reads: CASSIYRNSPLHF. The DNA of the CDR3 is TGTGCCAGTAGTATCTACAGAAATTCACCCCTCCACTTT.

The table lists this clonotype with a few counts. The chain couples TRBV6-5 to TRBJ2-1; D is possibly TRBD1 (6 bases). CDR3 length equals 11 residues. V lost 10 bases and J 9 bases, leaving 13 bases between the germline ends. Germline CDR1 MNHEY, CDR2 SVGAGI. The CDR3 region has the DNA TGTGCCATCATGGGGGCTGGTGAGCAGTTCTTC. Its protein is CAIMGAGEQFF.

V and J are TRBV28 and TRBJ1-2; 11 nucleotides match TRBD1. The V gene end was trimmed by 8 bases and the J gene end by 8 bases; junction bases not matched to a gene: 7. The CDR3 has 13 amino acids. Germline V gene lookup returns CDR1 MDHEN and CDR2 SYDVKM. This CDR3 reads CASGQGASYGYTF. As DNA, the CDR3 is TGTGCCAGCGGACAGGGGGCTTCGTACGGCTACACCTTC.

The rearrangement joins TRBV7-2 to TRBJ2-7; no clear D. Trimming stripped 5 bases from V and 2 bases from J, with 10 bases between. Germline V CDR1 and CDR2: SGHTA, FQGNSA. The CDR3 length is 13 residues. The CDR3, as DNA: TGTGCCAGCAGCCGTGTCCGCGCCTACGAGCAGTACTTC. Amino acids: CASSRVRAYEQYF.

The genes are TRBV4-1 and TRBJ2-3, with 8 positions matching TRBD2. The V segment lost 2 bases and the J segment 0 bases; nucleotides outside the gene matches: 7. The germline V gene encodes CDR1 MGHRA and CDR2 YSYEKL. The CDR3 covers 17 residues. CDR3 nucleotides: TGCGCCAGCAGCCAAACGGGTCTAGCGGGTAGCACAGATACGCAGTATTTT. It codes for CASSQTGLAGSTDTQYF.

This clonotype was detected only a few times. The chain links TRBV19 to TRBJ1-1, with D maybe TRBD1 (5 bases). Trimming left V 9 bases short and J 0 bases short, with 17 bases between. Germline V gene data show CDR1 as LNHDA and CDR2 as SQIVND (reference sequence). This CDR3 has 15 residues. The CDR3 sequence: CASSRAGTMNTEAFF. DNA for the CDR3: TGTGCCAGCTCTAGGGCAGGGACGATGAACACTGAAGCTTTCTTT. The complete variable domain, with remaining parts taken from reference TRBV19 and TRBJ1-1, reads DGGITQSPKYLFRKEGQNVTLSCEQNLNHDAMYWYRQDPGQGLRLIYYSQIVNDFQKGDIAEGYSVSREKKESFPLTVTSAQKNPTAFYLCASSRAGTMNTEAFFGQGTRLTVV.

There are many counts of this clonotype. V gene TRBV20-1 combines with J gene TRBJ2-1, with 13 bases lining up with TRBD2. V trimming: 5 bases; J trimming: 7 bases; junction bases outside the gene matches: 2. From germline, CDR1 is DFQATT and CDR2 SNEGSKA (reference sequence). This CDR3 is built from 13 residues. The CDR3 DNA reads as TGCAGTGCTGGACTAGCGGGAGTGAATGAGCAGTTCTTC. As protein: CSAGLAGVNEQFF.

This clonotype showed up many times. The J gene is TRBJ2-1, the V gene TRBV12-3 or TRBV12-4; 14 nucleotides match TRBD2. The V gene end was trimmed by 2 bases and the J gene end by 7 bases; junction bases not matched to a gene: 19. CDR3 length: 21 amino acids. CDR3 sequence: CASSLIYRGLAGAASGNEQFF. The DNA for the CDR3 is TGTGCCAGCAGTTTAATTTATAGGGGACTAGCGGGAGCAGCGAGTGGGAATGAGCAGTTCTTC.

This sequence joins TRBV12-3 or TRBV12-4 and TRBJ2-5; D is uncertain. The V and J ends lost 1 base and 2 bases respectively, with 11 bases between them. This CDR3 has 15 amino acids. CDR3 nucleotide sequence: TGTGCCAGCAGTTTAGACGCCCGGCAGCAAGAGACCCAGTACTTC. It translates to CASSLDARQQETQYF.

This clonotype was observed many times. The chain couples TRBV6-6 to TRBJ2-7, with 9 positions matching TRBD1. The V gene end was trimmed by 5 bases and the J gene end by 3 bases; junction bases not matched to a gene: 5. Germline V gene data show CDR1 as MNHNY and CDR2 as SVGAGI (reference sequence). The CDR3 totals 14 residues. The CDR3 DNA sequence: TGTGCCAGCAGTCCGACAGGGGGTATCTACGAGCAGTACTTC. Amino acid sequence: CASSPTGGIYEQYF.

A note on this clonotype: This could be a read error, since a much larger clone is one nucleotide away. The V call is TRBV7-2, the J call TRBJ1-5; D might be TRBD1 (5 bases). V gave up 1 base and J gave up 6 bases, with 13 bases separating them. Germline V gene lookup returns CDR1 SGHTA and CDR2 FQGNSA. The length of the CDR3 is 15 residues. The DNA for the CDR3 is TGTGCCAGCAGCTTAGGCCCGCAGGGTTGTCAGCCCCAGCATTTT. Protein product: CASSLGPQGCQPQHF. Variable domain in full (rest from reference TRBV7-2 and TRBJ1-5): GAGVSQSPSNKVTEKGKDVELRCDPISGHTALYWYRQSLGQGLEFLIYFQGNSAPDKSGLPSDRFSAERTGGSVSTLTIQRTQQEDSAVYLCASSLGPQGCQPQHFGDGTRLSIL.

Written as DNA, the CDR3 is TGCGCCAGCAGCACCCCTGTCAAGACTAATGAAAAACTGTTTTTT. It is translated as CASSTPVKTNEKLFF. This sequence joins TRBV4-1 and TRBJ1-4, with D uncertain. This CDR3 has 15 residues. Trimming took off 5 bases at V and 2 bases at J, with 12 bases between the two ends. The germline CDR1 and CDR2 sequences are MGHRA and YSYEKL.

There are many counts of this clonotype. The chain carries TRBV20-1 and TRBJ2-7; the D call may be TRBD1 or TRBD2 (5 bases each). V was cut by 2 bases and J by 6 bases, with 23 bases left in between. The length of the CDR3 is 16 residues. The V gene's germline CDR1 is DFQATT and CDR2 SNEGSKA (reference sequence). The CDR3 is CSARYSGGRGDREQYF. The CDR3 region has the DNA TGCAGTGCTAGATATAGTGGCGGTAGAGGGGACCGCGAGCAGTACTTC.

Ten or more counts support this clonotype. The chain carries TRBV5-4 and TRBJ2-3, with 8 bases lining up with TRBD2. The CDR3 runs 15 residues. V trimming: 9 bases; J trimming: 1 base; junction bases outside the gene matches: 10. Germline CDR1 is SGHNT and CDR2 is YYREEE (reference sequence). CDR3 DNA: TGTGCCACCCGGGGGGAACTAGCGGGCACAGATACGCAGTATTTT. Residues: CATRGELAGTDTQYF.

This clonotype was seen at least ten times. This chain connects TRBV5-4 to TRBJ2-6; the match to TRBD1 covers 8 bases. CDR3 size: 17 residues. V shed 6 bases and J 0 bases; nucleotides not matched to a gene: 8. Germline V gene data show CDR1 as SGHNT and CDR2 as YYREEE (reference sequence). The CDR3: CASTRGQGVSGANVLTF. CDR3 DNA: TGTGCCAGCACCCGAGGACAGGGTGTCTCTGGGGCCAACGTCCTGACTTTC.

This clonotype was recorded a few times. The chain uses TRBV2 and TRBJ2-1, with D possibly being TRBD1 (6 bases). The CDR3 loop spans 14 amino acids. The germline V gene has CDR1 SNHLY and CDR2 FYNNEI. V was clipped by 3 bases and J by 0 bases, with 6 bases between them. The CDR3: CASSEGASYNEQFF. The CDR3, as DNA: TGTGCCAGCAGTGAGGGGGCCTCCTACAATGAGCAGTTCTTC.

This chain joins TRBV20-1 and TRBJ2-1; 9 bases align to TRBD2. Trimming at V came to 0 bases and at J to 8 bases, leaving 5 bases not matched to a gene. Germline V lookup: CDR1 DFQATT, CDR2 SNEGSKA (reference sequence). This CDR3 has 14 amino acids. The CDR3 loop reads CSARDRTSADEQFF. In DNA, the CDR3 is TGCAGTGCTAGAGACAGGACTAGCGCGGATGAGCAGTTCTTC.

As DNA, the CDR3 is TGTGCCTGGAGTGACCTGCCCAATGAGCAGTTCTTC. Residues: CAWSDLPNEQFF. This chain uses TRBV30 with TRBJ2-1; D gene uncertain. Trimming took 1 base from V and 6 from J, leaving 7 bases between them. Germline CDR1 GTSNPN, CDR2 SVGIG (reference sequence). This CDR3 comprises 12 residues.

The chain links TRBV11-2 to TRBJ1-3; TRBD1 aligns across 10 bases. After removal of 5 bases from V and 3 bases from J, the junction contained 1 base not matched to a gene. CDR1 SGHAT and CDR2 FQNNGV come from the germline V gene. The CDR3 spans 14 residues. The DNA for the CDR3 is TGTGCCAGCAGCCGGGACAGGGGTGGAAACACCATATATTTT. Its protein product is CASSRDRGGNTIYF.

This clonotype was counted at least ten times. This rearrangement joins TRBV9 to TRBJ2-1, with D maybe TRBD1 (6 bases). Trimming stripped 0 bases from V and 7 bases from J, with 11 bases between. Germline V gene lookup returns CDR1 SGDLS and CDR2 YYNGEE. The CDR3 consists of 14 residues. In nucleotides, the CDR3 is TGTGCCAGCAGCGTAGGAGGCAGGGGAAATGAGCAGTTCTTC. Translated, it gives CASSVGGRGNEQFF.

The V gene is TRBV25-1, the J gene TRBJ2-3; 9 nucleotides line up with TRBD1. Germline CDR1 is MGHDK and CDR2 is SYGVNS. Trimming at V came to 2 bases and at J to 5 bases, leaving 8 bases not matched to a gene. CDR3 length: 16 amino acids. CDR3 amino acids: CASSERLGQGQDTQYF. The CDR3 DNA reads as TGTGCCAGCAGTGAAAGGTTGGGACAGGGACAAGATACGCAGTATTTT.

In this sample, this clonotype turned up many times. The V gene is TRBV9, the J gene TRBJ2-7, with 12 bases fitting TRBD1. J was trimmed by 6 bases and V by 4 bases; bases with no gene match: 5. Germline CDR1 SGDLS, CDR2 YYNGEE. There are 14 residues in the CDR3. CDR3 nucleotides: TGTGCCAGCAGCCCTCGGGACAGGGGGCGCGAGCAGTACTTC. Translating gives CASSPRDRGREQYF.